This T cell receptor (beta chain) was recorded in a study of Tregs in tolerant kidney transplant recipients. Whole-study results and caveats: Few patients were studied, so findings need validation in larger groups. Tolerant patients' donor-specific Tregs expanded beyond overall Tregs, suggesting antigen-driven growth.

Germline V gene lookup returns CDR1 MNHNS and CDR2 SASEGT. The V gene lost 3 bases and the J gene lost 6 bases, with 15 bases spanning the gap. The CDR3 is 14 amino acids. A remark on this clone: Its antigen is currently unknown.

Recipients received nonmyeloablative bone marrow transplants from related graft donors, with transient mixed chimerism. Thawed PBMCs were FACS-sorted into unstimulated CD4+CD25+CD127- regulatory T cells, CD4+CD25- non-regulatory cells, CD4 and CD8 cells. Using immunoSEQ multiplex PCR, the repertoire was profiled, and TCRdb retains in-frame clones only, with some absent. Among tens of thousands of clones listed, around 90% were seen once. J is TRBJ2-7 and V is TRBV6-1, with D maybe TRBD2 (6 bases). The sequence was collected from a human patient who received a combined kidney and bone marrow transplant. Some T cells could come from the graft donor. The specimen was CD4+ T cells from blood (PBMCs), collected 24 months after the transplant. The CDR3 protein is CASSDGRRAIEQYF. The CDR3 nucleotides read TGTGCCAGCAGTGATGGGCGGAGGGCAATCGAGCAGTACTTC.